Each of the 9 T cell receptor beta chains below was sequenced from the same sample in a study of blood T cell repertoires in COVID-19. TCRdb's copy holds only in-frame clones and misses some; the assay was immunoSEQ multiplex PCR. The table records about 200,000 clones, 75% to 85% of them present only once. Sequences were obtained from peripheral blood. The source is a woman aged 70-85 years with COVID-19, enrolled during active disease.

The chain carries TRBV19 and TRBJ1-3, with D unclear. The germline V gene encodes CDR1 LNHDA and CDR2 SQIVND (reference sequence). There are 15 residues in the CDR3. The ends were cut back, 4 bases at V and 2 bases at J, with 12 bases in the middle. The CDR3 here is CASSTTFNTGNTIYF. The CDR3 coding sequence is TGTGCCAGTAGTACAACATTTAATACTGGAAACACCATATATTTT. Looking up the rest from reference TRBV19 and TRBJ1-3 gives the full variable domain: DGGITQSPKYLFRKEGQNVTLSCEQNLNHDAMYWYRQDPGQGLRLIYYSQIVNDFQKGDIAEGYSVSREKKESFPLTVTSAQKNPTAFYLCASSTTFNTGNTIYFGEGSWLTVV.

The rearrangement uses TRBV30 and TRBJ1-2, with 9 bases lining up with TRBD1. The CDR3 is 14 amino acids. V shed 4 bases and J 7 bases; nucleotides not matched to a gene: 10. The germline gives CDR1 GTSNPN, CDR2 SVGIG (reference sequence). CDR3: CAWTPSGQGFGYTF. CDR3 bases: TGTGCCTGGACCCCATCGGGACAGGGCTTTGGCTACACCTTC.

The gene calls are TRBV19 and TRBJ1-1; 9 bases line up with TRBD1. Trimming removed 5 bases from V and 1 base from J; junction bases left unmatched: 5. This CDR3 contains 15 residues. Germline-derived CDR1 and CDR2 are LNHDA and SQIVND (reference sequence). The CDR3 DNA reads as TGTGCCAGTAGTTCCCCGGGACAGGGGAACACTGAAGCTTTCTTT. This encodes CASSSPGQGNTEAFF.

J is TRBJ2-2 and V is TRBV7-9, with TRBD1 identical over 11 bases. This CDR3 contains 16 residues. With V trimmed by 3 bases and J by 6 bases, 6 bases remained unmatched. Per the germline V gene, CDR1 is SEHNR and CDR2 is FQNEAQ (reference sequence). Written as DNA, the CDR3 is TGTGCCAGCAGCTTGGACAGGGGGCGCGGGGCCGGGGAGCTGTTTTTT. Translated, it gives CASSLDRGRGAGELFF.

The V and J genes are TRBV11-3 and TRBJ2-3; weak D call: TRBD2 (6 bases). With 5 bases removed from V and 4 bases from J, the gap between germline ends came to 16 bases. CDR3 length equals 15 residues. Germline CDR1 reads SGHNT; CDR2 reads YENEEA. The CDR3 is CASSKGGVRADTQYF. In DNA form, the CDR3 reads TGTGCCAGCAGCAAGGGCGGGGTTAGGGCAGATACGCAGTATTTT.

The rearrangement joins TRBV27 to TRBJ2-1; TRBD2 aligns across 7 bases. The CDR3 consists of 15 residues. Germline V gene data show CDR1 as MNHEY and CDR2 as SMNVEV (reference sequence). With V trimmed by 3 bases and J by 12 bases, 14 bases remained unmatched. CDR3 residues: CASSFRLADPLGQFF. As DNA, the CDR3 is TGTGCCAGCAGTTTTCGGCTAGCGGACCCCTTAGGGCAGTTCTTC.

V is TRBV27 and J is TRBJ2-3; the D gene is possibly TRBD2 (5 bases). The length of the CDR3 is 14 residues. Germline assignment: CDR1 MNHEY and CDR2 SMNVEV (reference sequence). V lost 6 bases, J lost 2 bases, and 12 bases lay in between. This chain's CDR3 is CASRTTLDTDTQYF. The CDR3, as DNA: TGTGCCAGCAGGACTACCCTCGACACAGATACGCAGTATTTT.

The rearrangement joins TRBV7-2 to TRBJ1-6; a weak D match, TRBD1 (6 bases). Per germline, CDR1 SGHTA and CDR2 FQGNSA. V was trimmed by 7 bases and J by 6 bases, leaving 16 bases between them. The CDR3 has 15 residues. CDR3 region: CASNSLGTRNSPLHF. DNA of the CDR3: TGTGCCAGCAACTCCCTCGGGACACGTAATTCACCCCTCCACTTT. The full variable domain, its missing parts supplied by reference TRBV7-2 and TRBJ1-6, is GAGVSQSPSNKVTEKGKDVELRCDPISGHTALYWYRQSLGQGLEFLIYFQGNSAPDKSGLPSDRFSAERTGGSVSTLTIQRTQQEDSAVYLCASNSLGTRNSPLHFGNGTRLTVT.

V and J are TRBV4-3 and TRBJ1-1, with a possible D match to TRBD1 (5 bases). Germline V CDR1 and CDR2: LGHNA, YSLEER. With 1 base removed from V and 6 bases from J, the gap between germline ends came to 12 bases. This CDR3 spans 14 amino acids. CDR3 bases: TGCGCCAGCAGCCAAGTCAGGGCAGGGCCTGAAGCTTTCTTT. As protein: CASSQVRAGPEAFF.